The 28 T cell receptor beta chains below all came from one sample that was sequenced in a study of T cell changes during pregnancy in multiple sclerosis. The assay was immunoSEQ multiplex PCR, and TCRdb's table has in-frame clones only and misses some. The table shows around 74,000 clones, with 75% to 90% occurring only once. The sample consisted of peripheral blood, taken before pregnancy. All receptors come from a female donor with multiple sclerosis, enrolled in a pregnancy study.

The chain couples TRBV5-1 to TRBJ2-3, with 8 nucleotides matching TRBD2. After removal of 2 bases from V and 0 bases from J, the junction contained 2 bases not matched to a gene. The CDR3 loop spans 15 amino acids. Germline V lookup: CDR1 SGHRS, CDR2 YFSETQ. The CDR3 reads CASSFRGGSTDTQYF. In DNA form, the CDR3 reads TGCGCCAGCAGCTTTCGGGGGGGGAGCACAGATACGCAGTATTTT.

V and J are TRBV5-1 and TRBJ1-1; TRBD1 aligns across 9 bases. Trimming took 4 bases from V and 8 from J; bases not matched to a gene: 9. Looked up from germline, CDR1 is SGHRS and CDR2 is YFSETQ. The CDR3 covers 14 residues. CDR3 bases: TGCGCCAGCAGCCCCACAACAGGGGGCTGGGAAGCTTTCTTT. Its protein is CASSPTTGGWEAFF. The full variable domain, with the rest looked up from reference TRBV5-1 and TRBJ1-1, is KAGVTQTPRYLIKTRGQQVTLSCSPISGHRSVSWYQQTPGQGLQFLFEYFSETQRNKGNFPGRFSGRQFSNSRSEMNVSTLELGDSALYLCASSPTTGGWEAFFGQGTRLTVV.

The V call is TRBV19, the J call TRBJ2-3; the match to TRBD1 covers 10 bases. CDR1 is LNHDA and CDR2 is SQIVND in the germline V gene (reference sequence). CDR3 length: 15 residues. With 4 bases clipped from V and 6 bases from J, the junction kept 7 bases outside the gene matches. The CDR3 loop is CASSKLTGGEDTQYF. The CDR3 DNA follows: TGTGCCAGTAGTAAACTGACAGGGGGCGAGGATACGCAGTATTTT. Together with reference TRBV19 and TRBJ2-3, the CDR3 gives the full variable domain: DGGITQSPKYLFRKEGQNVTLSCEQNLNHDAMYWYRQDPGQGLRLIYYSQIVNDFQKGDIAEGYSVSREKKESFPLTVTSAQKNPTAFYLCASSKLTGGEDTQYFGPGTRLTVL.

V is TRBV19 and J is TRBJ1-2, with 10 bases identical to TRBD1. CDR1 and CDR2 from the germline V gene are LNHDA and SQIVND (reference sequence). V lost 3 bases and J lost 0; bases outside the gene matches: 4. The CDR3 covers 16 residues. The CDR3 DNA reads TGTGCCAGTAGTATGGGGACAGGGGCCACTAACTATGGCTACACCTTC. Residues: CASSMGTGATNYGYTF.

The chain uses TRBV25-1 and TRBJ1-2, with 9 nucleotides matching TRBD1. CDR3 length equals 17 residues. V lost 4 bases, J lost 3 bases, and 12 bases stayed unmatched. The germline V gene encodes CDR1 MGHDK and CDR2 SYGVNS. Written as DNA, the CDR3 is TGTGCCAGCAGTGCCCCGGGGACAGGGCGTTGGGACTATGGCTACACCTTC. Encoded protein: CASSAPGTGRWDYGYTF.

V gene TRBV18 combines with J gene TRBJ1-5, with D perhaps matching TRBD1 (5 bases). CDR1 KGHSH and CDR2 LQKENI come from the germline V gene. The CDR3 has 15 residues. V dropped 2 bases and J dropped 4 bases, with 12 bases sitting between them. For the CDR3, the DNA is TGTGCCAGCTCACCATCCTCCTCAGGGAATCAGCCCCAGCATTTT. It encodes CASSPSSSGNQPQHF.

The CDR3 loop reads CSVERTGFAEQYF. The CDR3 nucleotides read TGCAGCGTTGAGAGGACAGGCTTTGCCGAGCAGTACTTC. This sequence joins TRBV29-1 and TRBJ2-7, with TRBD1 identical over 7 bases. Looked up from germline, CDR1 is SQVTM and CDR2 is ANQGSEA. This CDR3 region has 13 residues. Trimming took 3 bases from V and 6 from J; bases not matched to a gene: 8.

The chain joins TRBV30 to TRBJ1-5, with 7 bases aligning to TRBD1. Per germline, CDR1 GTSNPN and CDR2 SVGIG (reference sequence). The junction had 2 bases not matched to a gene; V was cut back by 1 base and J by 2 bases. CDR3 length: 14 amino acids. The CDR3 nucleotides are TGTGCCTGGAGTGACAGGGGTGGCAATCAGCCCCAGCATTTT. Its translation is CAWSDRGGNQPQHF.

The V gene is TRBV6-1, the J gene TRBJ1-2; D gene uncertain. Germline-derived CDR1 and CDR2 are MNHNS and SASEGT. V was shortened by 1 base and J by 5 bases, with 20 bases between the two germline ends. There are 17 residues in the CDR3. The CDR3 DNA is TGTGCCAGCAGTGAAGAGGCCGTGATAAAGGAGAGATATGGCTACACCTTC. This codes for CASSEEAVIKERYGYTF.

The chain is built from TRBV19 and TRBJ1-6; D is undetermined. Trimming cost V 2 bases and J 11 bases, with 10 bases left between them. The CDR3 has 13 amino acids. Germline CDR1 and CDR2: LNHDA and SQIVND (reference sequence). The CDR3 nucleotides are TGTGCCAGTAGTATAAGGTGGGAGACACCCCTCCACTTT. Amino acid sequence: CASSIRWETPLHF.

This clone was observed a handful of times. The V gene is TRBV6-1, the J gene TRBJ1-1; no definite D call. Trimming removed 1 base from V and 4 bases from J, with 7 bases in between. Germline CDR1 MNHNS, CDR2 SASEGT. This CDR3 spans 13 amino acids. CDR3 sequence: CASSEGGVTEAFF. The CDR3 DNA sequence: TGTGCCAGCAGTGAAGGCGGAGTCACTGAAGCTTTCTTT.

A word on this clone: Other DNA sequences in the same sample also yield this CDR3. The rearrangement joins TRBV5-1 to TRBJ2-3; 9 bases fit TRBD2. Germline V lookup: CDR1 SGHRS, CDR2 YFSETQ. V was pared by 3 bases and J by 1 base, with 3 bases of the junction left unmatched. There are 15 residues in the CDR3. The DNA of the CDR3 is TGCGCCAGCAGCTCGACTAGCGGAGGCACAGATACGCAGTATTTT. Translating gives CASSSTSGGTDTQYF.

The J gene is TRBJ2-7, the V gene TRBV27; 7 nucleotides agree with TRBD1. The CDR3 has 14 residues. The junction had 5 bases not matched to a gene; V was cut back by 4 bases and J by 2 bases. Per the germline V gene, CDR1 is MNHEY and CDR2 is SMNVEV (reference sequence). CDR3: CASSSGTAAYEQYF. The DNA for the CDR3 is TGTGCCAGCAGTTCCGGGACAGCAGCCTACGAGCAGTACTTC.

This chain connects TRBV7-2 to TRBJ1-1; the D is unclear. Trimming left V 6 bases short and J 0 bases short, with 8 bases between. This CDR3 spans 13 amino acids. CDR1 is SGHTA, CDR2 FQGNSA, per germline. DNA for the CDR3: TGTGCCAGCAGATCTACAGTGAACACTGAAGCTTTCTTT. Amino acid sequence: CASRSTVNTEAFF.

This chain connects TRBV6-5 to TRBJ1-1; the match to TRBD1 covers 8 bases. CDR1 and CDR2 (germline): MNHEY, SVGAGI. Losses at the gene ends were 4 bases for V and 4 bases for J; bases not matched to a gene: 2. The CDR3 totals 13 residues. In DNA, the CDR3 is TGTGCCAGCAGTTTACAGGGGGGCACTGAAGCTTTCTTT. Encoded protein: CASSLQGGTEAFF.

The chain uses TRBV6-5 and TRBJ1-2, with D possibly being TRBD1 (5 bases). The germline gives CDR1 MNHEY, CDR2 SVGAGI. Trimming cost V 6 bases and J 7 bases, with 15 bases left between them. The CDR3 is 13 residues long. This CDR3 reads CASSRNPGFGYTF. CDR3 bases: TGTGCCAGCAGCCGAAACCCAGGGTTTGGCTACACCTTC.

V usage is TRBV28 and J usage is TRBJ1-2; D remains ambiguous. The V end lost 6 bases, the J end lost 4 bases, and 9 bases lay between the germline ends. CDR1 is MDHEN, CDR2 SYDVKM, per germline. The CDR3 spans 12 residues. CDR3 nucleotides: TGTGCCAGCAGGGAGGAGGGCTATGGCTACACCTTC. Protein: CASREEGYGYTF.

The V and J genes are TRBV5-1 and TRBJ2-1, with 7 nucleotides matching TRBD2. After removal of 7 bases from V and 0 bases from J, the junction contained 4 bases not matched to a gene. There are 14 residues in the CDR3. Germline V gene data show CDR1 as SGHRS and CDR2 as YFSETQ. The CDR3 protein is CASQSGNSYNEQFF. Written as DNA, the CDR3 is TGCGCCAGCCAGAGCGGGAACTCCTACAATGAGCAGTTCTTC. The full variable domain, rest sourced from reference TRBV5-1 and TRBJ2-1, is KAGVTQTPRYLIKTRGQQVTLSCSPISGHRSVSWYQQTPGQGLQFLFEYFSETQRNKGNFPGRFSGRQFSNSRSEMNVSTLELGDSALYLCASQSGNSYNEQFFGPGTRLTVL.

The chain joins TRBV5-6 to TRBJ2-5; the D is unclear. V was trimmed by 2 bases and J by 2 bases, leaving 10 bases between them. The CDR3 is 14 amino acids. CDR1 and CDR2 (germline): SGHDT, YYEEEE. CDR3: CASSLGNRQETQYF. CDR3 DNA: TGTGCCAGCAGCTTAGGAAACAGACAAGAGACCCAGTACTTC.

The chain combines TRBV7-9 with TRBJ2-1, with 10 bases lining up with TRBD2. CDR1 and CDR2 from the germline V gene are SEHNR and FQNEAQ (reference sequence). The CDR3 extends over 15 amino acids. With 5 bases clipped from V and 9 bases from J, the junction kept 10 bases outside the gene matches. The CDR3 region has the DNA TGTGCCAGCAGCGCCTCTAGCGGGAGAGTAGGTGAGCAGTTCTTC. Protein product: CASSASSGRVGEQFF.

V and J are TRBV5-4 and TRBJ2-1, with D possibly matching TRBD1 (6 bases). The germline gives CDR1 SGHNT, CDR2 YYREEE (reference sequence). This CDR3 has 14 amino acids. The germline V and J ends were trimmed by 3 bases and 3 bases, with 10 bases remaining between them. CDR3 nucleotide sequence: TGTGCCAGCAGCTACGGGACACTCTACAATGAGCAGTTCTTC. Protein: CASSYGTLYNEQFF.

V and J are TRBV5-1 and TRBJ2-3, with D perhaps matching TRBD2 (5 bases). Deletions cut 4 bases from V and 5 bases from J, with 11 bases between. Germline V gene lookup returns CDR1 SGHRS and CDR2 YFSETQ. The CDR3 is 13 residues long. CDR3 nucleotides: TGCGCCAGCAGCGGCTTCGGGGAAGATACGCAGTATTTT. This translates into CASSGFGEDTQYF.

This clone was seen only a few times. The genes are TRBV6-1 and TRBJ2-1, with TRBD2 matching over 7 bases. V was pared by 2 bases and J by 0 bases, with 7 bases of the junction left unmatched. Germline V gene data show CDR1 as MNHNS and CDR2 as SASEGT. The CDR3 extends over 17 amino acids. The CDR3 protein is CASSERGGTGSYNEQFF. CDR3 bases: TGTGCCAGCAGTGAACGGGGAGGGACTGGCTCCTACAATGAGCAGTTCTTC.

V is TRBV6-1 and J is TRBJ2-5; 9 nucleotides agree with TRBD1. CDR3 size: 13 residues. Germline CDR1 MNHNS, CDR2 SASEGT. With V trimmed by 5 bases and J by 4 bases, 2 bases remained unmatched. CDR3 loop: CASSRQGGETQYF. CDR3 in DNA: TGTGCCAGCAGTAGACAGGGGGGAGAGACCCAGTACTTC.

The J gene is TRBJ2-1, the V gene TRBV5-1; no firm D call. The CDR3 is 13 residues long. V shed 3 bases and J shed 9 bases, with 13 bases lying between them. CDR1 SGHRS and CDR2 YFSETQ come from the germline V gene. The CDR3 region has the DNA TGCGCCAGCAGCTCTAGGCAGATGGGTGAGCAGTTCTTC. This encodes CASSSRQMGEQFF.

The chain links TRBV7-3 to TRBJ2-1; D not certain. This CDR3 has 14 amino acids. Germline V lookup: CDR1 SGHTA, CDR2 FQGTGA. Trimming shortened V by 5 bases and J by 1 base, and 9 bases separated the two germline ends. CDR3 nucleotide sequence: TGTGCCAGCAGCCCCTCCTATTCCTACAATGAGCAGTTCTTC. It encodes CASSPSYSYNEQFF. The variable domain in full, completed from reference TRBV7-3 and TRBJ2-1, reads GAGVSQTPSNKVTEKGKYVELRCDPISGHTALYWYRQSLGQGPEFLIYFQGTGAADDSGLPNDRFFAVRPEGSVSTLKIQRTERGDSAVYLCASSPSYSYNEQFFGPGTRLTVL.

The chain's CDR3 is CASSENRGLGEKLFF. The CDR3 region has the DNA TGTGCCAGCAGTGAAAACAGGGGGCTGGGGGAAAAACTGTTTTTT. The chain is built from TRBV25-1 and TRBJ1-4; TRBD1 aligns across 9 bases. This CDR3 comprises 15 residues. Germline V gene data show CDR1 as MGHDK and CDR2 as SYGVNS. After removal of 2 bases from V and 8 bases from J, the junction contained 6 bases not matched to a gene. The variable domain in full, completed from reference TRBV25-1 and TRBJ1-4, reads EADIYQTPRYLVIGTGKKITLECSQTMGHDKMYWYQQDPGMELHLIHYSYGVNSTEKGDLSSESTVSRIRTEHFPLTLESARPSHTSQYLCASSENRGLGEKLFFGSGTQLSVL.

The V gene is TRBV7-9, the J gene TRBJ2-3; D might be TRBD2 (6 bases). This CDR3 has 14 residues. Germline V gene sequence: CDR1 SEHNR, CDR2 FQNEAQ (reference sequence). Trimming left V 7 bases short and J 2 bases short, with 13 bases between. CDR3 in amino acids: CASNRGETTDTQYF. The CDR3 DNA is TGTGCCAGCAACCGCGGGGAGACCACAGATACGCAGTATTTT.